A single sample is the source of the 21 T cell receptor beta chains below, sequenced in a study of T cell responses to AZD1222 COVID-19 vaccine. Produced via immunoSEQ multiplex PCR; TCRdb's table is partial and in-frame only. The table lists approximately 180,000 clones, roughly 92% of them singletons. The material sequenced was peripheral blood, taken on day 0 of AZD1222 vaccination. Receptor source: an adult in good health.

The gene calls are TRBV4-2 and TRBJ2-5; 8 bases are shared with TRBD1. CDR1 and CDR2 from the germline V gene are LGHNA and YNFKEQ. The CDR3 is 17 amino acids. With 0 bases clipped from V and 5 bases from J, the junction kept 11 bases outside the gene matches. CDR3 DNA sequence: TGTGCCAGCAGCCAAGATATCGGGACAGGCACCGGGGAGACCCAGTACTTC. Protein product: CASSQDIGTGTGETQYF.

This chain joins TRBV3-1 (or the pseudogene TRBV3-2) and TRBJ1-4; 9 bases align to TRBD1. The CDR3 has 14 amino acids. With 4 bases clipped from V and 8 bases from J, the junction kept 5 bases outside the gene matches. Germline CDR1 LGHDT, CDR2 YNNKEL (reference sequence). As DNA, the CDR3 is TGTGCCAGCAGCCCAGGACAGGGGACGGAAAAACTGTTTTTT. Translation gives CASSPGQGTEKLFF.

The rearrangement joins TRBV7-9 to TRBJ2-7; 10 bases map to TRBD2. Germline CDR1 and CDR2: SEHNR and FQNEAQ (reference sequence). The ends lost 7 bases at V and 4 bases at J; junction bases unmatched: 7. This CDR3 spans 14 amino acids. CDR3 bases: TGTGCCAGCACCACAGCGGGAGGGCCTTACGAGCAGTACTTC. It yields the protein CASTTAGGPYEQYF.

The V gene is TRBV11-2, the J gene TRBJ2-1; TRBD1 aligns across 9 bases. Germline-derived CDR1 and CDR2 are SGHAT and FQNNGV. Germline trimming cut 1 base from V and 5 bases from J; bases unmatched to any gene: 6. The CDR3 runs to 16 residues. The CDR3 DNA reads as TGTGCCAGCAGCTTAGTGGGACAGGGTCTAAACAATGAGCAGTTCTTC. Amino acids: CASSLVGQGLNNEQFF. The variable domain in full, completed from reference TRBV11-2 and TRBJ2-1, reads EAGVAQSPRYKIIEKRQSVAFWCNPISGHATLYWYQQILGQGPKLLIQFQNNGVVDDSQLPKDRFSAERLKGVDSTLKIQPAKLEDSAVYLCASSLVGQGLNNEQFFGPGTRLTVL.

V gene TRBV3-1 (or the pseudogene TRBV3-2) combines with J gene TRBJ2-7; no clear D gene. The CDR3 runs 16 residues. Germline values: CDR1 LGHDT, CDR2 YNNKEL (reference sequence). V gave up 0 bases and J gave up 0 bases, with 12 bases separating them. The CDR3 nucleotides read TGTGCCAGCAGCCAAGATAGAACTCCCATCTCCTACGAGCAGTACTTC. Amino acids: CASSQDRTPISYEQYF.

The chain is built from TRBV4-2 and TRBJ1-2; D not resolved. The CDR3 covers 14 residues. CDR1 is LGHNA and CDR2 is YNFKEQ in the germline V gene. The V end lost 3 bases, the J end lost 7 bases, and 15 bases lay between the germline ends. CDR3 nucleotides: TGTGCCAGCAGCCACGTGCTGGAAGGGTCTGGCTACACCTTC. Translation gives CASSHVLEGSGYTF.

This clone was recorded only once. The V and J genes are TRBV7-9 and TRBJ1-2; the match to TRBD1 covers 9 bases. J gave up 8 bases and V 5 bases, and 12 bases lay outside the gene matches. This CDR3 has 15 amino acids. Per germline, CDR1 SEHNR and CDR2 FQNEAQ (reference sequence). This chain's CDR3 is CASSLSSGTGRGYTF. CDR3 DNA: TGTGCCAGCAGCCTCTCTTCCGGGACAGGGCGCGGCTACACCTTC.

The rearrangement links TRBV5-8 to TRBJ1-6; D call uncertain. The CDR3 sequence is 13 residues long. Germline CDR1 reads SGHTS; CDR2 reads YDEGEE. V lost 1 base to trimming and J lost 7 bases, with 6 bases between them. Here the CDR3 reads CASSLQQNSPLHF. In DNA, the CDR3 is TGTGCCAGCAGCTTGCAGCAGAATTCACCCCTCCACTTT.

CDR3 sequence reads: CASSPLSLGAAFF. CDR3 DNA sequence: TGTGCCAGCAGTCCCCTAAGTCTCGGGGCGGCTTTCTTT. This chain links TRBV12-3 or TRBV12-4 with TRBJ1-1; weak D call: TRBD1 (5 bases). Trimming left V 5 bases short and J 11 bases short, with 18 bases between. The CDR3 length is 13 residues.

The chain links TRBV30 to TRBJ1-2; D ambiguous. V was clipped by 4 bases and J by 2 bases, with 11 bases between them. This CDR3 contains 13 residues. Germline assignment: CDR1 GTSNPN and CDR2 SVGIG (reference sequence). CDR3 coding DNA: TGTGCCTGGACCGTCGGACCCAACTATGGCTACACCTTC. Encoded protein: CAWTVGPNYGYTF.

This chain connects TRBV7-2 to TRBJ2-3; 12 bases are shared with TRBD2. The CDR3 consists of 18 residues. V trimming: 2 bases; J trimming: 1 base; junction bases outside the gene matches: 7. From germline, CDR1 is SGHTA and CDR2 FQGNSA. The CDR3 reads CASSLLRTSGVGTDTQYF. The CDR3 DNA reads TGTGCCAGCAGCTTATTACGGACTAGCGGGGTTGGCACAGATACGCAGTATTTT.

The chain has TRBV7-8 and TRBJ1-5; D is unresolved. With 4 bases removed from V and 0 bases from J, the gap between germline ends came to 10 bases. Germline CDR1 SGHVS, CDR2 FQNEAQ. The length of the CDR3 is 15 residues. The chain's CDR3 is CASSSYENSNQPQHF. The CDR3 DNA is TGTGCCAGCAGCTCGTACGAAAATAGCAATCAGCCCCAGCATTTT.

The CDR3 DNA sequence: TGTGCCAGCAGCGTGGGACAGGGAGGGTATGGCTACACCTTC. It specifies CASSVGQGGYGYTF. The rearrangement joins TRBV6-5 to TRBJ1-2; 9 bases map to TRBD1. With V trimmed by 6 bases and J by 5 bases, 7 bases remained unmatched. The CDR3 has 14 residues. Germline lookup yields CDR1 MNHEY and CDR2 SVGAGI.

This clone was seen just once. CDR3 protein: CASHGGRNTGELFF. The CDR3, as DNA: TGTGCCAGCCATGGCGGGAGAAACACCGGGGAGCTGTTTTTT. This chain uses TRBV19 with TRBJ2-2, with 7 bases aligning to TRBD2. The germline V gene encodes CDR1 LNHDA and CDR2 SQIVND (reference sequence). Losses at the gene ends were 9 bases for V and 2 bases for J; bases not matched to a gene: 6. The CDR3 is made up of 14 amino acids.

The CDR3 spells CASSSRIQETQYF. CDR3 DNA sequence: TGTGCCAGCAGTTCTAGGATACAAGAGACCCAGTACTTC. The V and J genes are TRBV6-5 and TRBJ2-5; no firm D call. The V gene's germline CDR1 is MNHEY and CDR2 SVGAGI. The V gene lost 4 bases and the J gene lost 2 bases, with 8 bases spanning the gap. The CDR3 extends over 13 amino acids.

The rearrangement uses TRBV18 and TRBJ2-2; D possibly corresponds to TRBD1 (5 bases). Germline assignment: CDR1 KGHSH and CDR2 LQKENI. The CDR3 extends over 15 amino acids. The V and J ends lost 3 bases and 7 bases respectively, with 15 bases between them. The CDR3 sequence: CASSPWGEEGGELFF. The CDR3, as DNA: TGTGCCAGCTCACCTTGGGGCGAAGAAGGCGGGGAGCTGTTTTTT.

The rearrangement joins TRBV12-5 to TRBJ1-1; D is undetermined. The V end lost 1 base, the J end lost 4 bases, and 10 bases lay between the germline ends. CDR1 and CDR2 from the germline V gene are LGHNT and FRNRAP. The CDR3 runs to 14 residues. The CDR3 sequence is CASGLELGSTEAFF. The CDR3 bases are TGTGCTAGTGGTTTGGAATTGGGGAGCACTGAAGCTTTCTTT.

This clone was seen a few times. The rearrangement uses TRBV5-4 and TRBJ1-1; D call uncertain. The V gene's germline CDR1 is SGHNT and CDR2 YYREEE (reference sequence). The V gene lost 6 bases and the J gene lost 5 bases, with 14 bases spanning the gap. This CDR3 comprises 13 residues. As DNA, the CDR3 is TGTGCCAGCACACGTGAACAGTCAACTGAAGCTTTCTTT. Translation: CASTREQSTEAFF. Full variable domain (missing parts from reference TRBV5-4 and TRBJ1-1): ETGVTQSPTHLIKTRGQQVTLRCSSQSGHNTVSWYQQALGQGPQFIFQYYREEENGRGNFPPRFSGLQFPNYSSELNVNALELDDSALYLCASTREQSTEAFFGQGTRLTVV.

This rearrangement joins TRBV6-1 to TRBJ2-5, with D uncertain. Between the trimmed V and J ends, which lost 3 bases and 5 bases, there was a span of 22 bases. The V gene's germline CDR1 is MNHNS and CDR2 SASEGT. The CDR3 spans 17 residues. The CDR3 DNA reads as TGTGCCAGCAGTGACCCCCGGCACGGACCGCTCAGGGAGACCCAGTACTTC. It codes for CASSDPRHGPLRETQYF.

This clone was seen just once. The chain recombines TRBV15 with TRBJ2-2; 8 positions agree with TRBD2. The germline V gene encodes CDR1 LNHNV and CDR2 YYDKDF (reference sequence). This CDR3 spans 17 amino acids. Trimming at V came to 1 base and at J to 0 bases, leaving 4 bases not matched to a gene. CDR3 nucleotide sequence: TGTGCCACCAGCAGAGGGGTAGCGGGGTCGAACACCGGGGAGCTGTTTTTT. Its translation: CATSRGVAGSNTGELFF. Supplemented by reference TRBV15 and TRBJ2-2, the full variable domain reads DAMVIQNPRYQVTQFGKPVTLSCSQTLNHNVMYWYQQKSSQAPKLLFHYYDKDFNNEADTPDNFQSRRPNTSFCFLDIRSPGLGDTAMYLCATSRGVAGSNTGELFFGEGSRLTVL.

Notes on this clone: A read error may produce the germline difference seen at one junction end. The rearrangement uses TRBV6-5 and TRBJ2-7; D remains ambiguous. The V gene's germline CDR1 is MNHEY and CDR2 SVGAGI. This CDR3 comprises 14 residues. For the CDR3, the DNA is TGTGCCAGCAGTCTCCGAAAGACCTCCCACGAGCAGTACTTC. This gives the protein CASSLRKTSHEQYF.